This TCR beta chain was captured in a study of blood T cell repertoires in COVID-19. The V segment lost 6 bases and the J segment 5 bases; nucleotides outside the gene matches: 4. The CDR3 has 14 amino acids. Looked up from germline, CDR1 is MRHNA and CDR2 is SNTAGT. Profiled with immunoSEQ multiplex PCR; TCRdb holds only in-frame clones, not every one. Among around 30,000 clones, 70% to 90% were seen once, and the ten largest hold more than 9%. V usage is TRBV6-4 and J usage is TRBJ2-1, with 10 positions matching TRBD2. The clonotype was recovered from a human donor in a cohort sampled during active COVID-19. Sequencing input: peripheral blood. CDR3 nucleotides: TGTGCCAGCAGCCGGACTAGCGGACACAATGAGCAGTTCTTC. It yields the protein CASSRTSGHNEQFF.